Below are 30 T cell receptor beta chains sequenced from a single sample in a study of CD8+ T cells in alopecia areata. Reverse transcribed after extraction, RNA yielded cDNA as the sequencing template. Sequencing used immunoSEQ multiplex PCR; TCRdb keeps in-frame clones, though not all of them. The data contain 30,000 to 45,000 clones, around 57% of them singletons. For several patients taking part in the biomarker study, CD4+ cells were further sorted into CD25+CD127- cells. Sequenced material: CD4+ Tregs sorted from blood. All receptors derive from a human donor with alopecia areata.

This clone is labeled as medium-sized. V usage is TRBV28 and J usage is TRBJ2-7; 8 positions agree with TRBD2. Losses at the gene ends were 3 bases for V and 4 bases for J; bases not matched to a gene: 11. This CDR3 is 16 amino acids long. The germline V gene encodes CDR1 MDHEN and CDR2 SYDVKM. CDR3 region: CASSLGGAGVLYEQYF. DNA of the CDR3: TGTGCCAGCAGTTTGGGTGGAGCGGGAGTGTTGTACGAGCAGTACTTC.

This clone was counted only a few times. This chain uses TRBV2 with TRBJ2-1; no reliable D call. The V gene's germline CDR1 is SNHLY and CDR2 FYNNEI. The V end lost 7 bases, the J end lost 7 bases, and 14 bases lay between the germline ends. The CDR3 is 13 residues long. The chain's CDR3 is CASKETQLNEQFF. The CDR3 bases are TGTGCCAGCAAAGAAACCCAACTTAATGAGCAGTTCTTC.

The V and J genes are TRBV5-1 and TRBJ1-2; no definite D call. The germline gives CDR1 SGHRS, CDR2 YFSETQ. The length of the CDR3 is 13 residues. V lost 7 bases, J lost 8 bases, and 18 bases lay in between. The CDR3 DNA sequence: TGCGCCAGCGGCACTCCGGAGGGCTGGGGCTACACCTTC. This sequence encodes CASGTPEGWGYTF.

This clone has just one count. This chain links TRBV7-2 with TRBJ2-7, with 7 bases lining up with TRBD2. This CDR3 contains 12 residues. With 0 bases clipped from V and 7 bases from J, the junction kept 0 bases outside the gene matches. Germline CDR1 is SGHTA and CDR2 is FQGNSA. CDR3 sequence (DNA): TGTGCCAGCAGCTTAGCCGGGGGGGAGCAGTACTTC. Its protein product is CASSLAGGEQYF.

The chain combines TRBV29-1 with TRBJ1-4; D is uncertain. Between the trimmed V and J ends, which lost 5 bases and 4 bases, there was a span of 5 bases. The germline CDR1 and CDR2 sequences are SQVTM and ANQGSEA. The CDR3 spans 11 residues. The CDR3 protein is CSVWFNEKLFF. The DNA of the CDR3 is TGCAGCGTTTGGTTTAATGAAAAACTGTTTTTT.

The chain links TRBV28 to TRBJ2-5, with 8 bases that match TRBD2. The junction had 0 bases not matched to a gene; V was cut back by 5 bases and J by 1 base. Germline CDR1 is MDHEN and CDR2 is SYDVKM. This CDR3 comprises 13 residues. CDR3 sequence reads: CASSRGGQETQYF. Here the CDR3 DNA reads TGTGCCAGCAGTCGGGGGGGCCAAGAGACCCAGTACTTC. The variable domain in full, with the rest retrieved from reference TRBV28 and TRBJ2-5, is DVKVTQSSRYLVKRTGEKVFLECVQDMDHENMFWYRQDPGLGLRLIYFSYDVKMKEKGDIPEGYSVSREKKERFSLILESASTNQTSMYLCASSRGGQETQYFGPGTRLLVL.

This chain links TRBV5-1 with TRBJ2-7, with D tentatively TRBD1 (6 bases). The germline CDR1 and CDR2 sequences are SGHRS and YFSETQ. CDR3 length: 16 residues. Trimming removed 2 bases from V and 0 bases from J, with 15 bases in between. Here the CDR3 DNA reads TGCGCCAGCAGCTTTTCCGTAGGACAGTTCTCCTACGAGCAGTACTTC. Protein: CASSFSVGQFSYEQYF. Full variable domain (outside the CDR3, taken from reference TRBV5-1 and TRBJ2-7): KAGVTQTPRYLIKTRGQQVTLSCSPISGHRSVSWYQQTPGQGLQFLFEYFSETQRNKGNFPGRFSGRQFSNSRSEMNVSTLELGDSALYLCASSFSVGQFSYEQYFGPGTRLTVT.

On this clone itself: Mismatch with germline at one junction end may stem from a read error. The rearrangement links TRBV6-5 to TRBJ2-4, with TRBD2 identical over 12 bases. Germline CDR1 and CDR2: MNHEY and SVGAGI. The CDR3 has 14 residues. The CDR3: CASSGWTSGAVCHF. Here the CDR3 DNA reads TGTGCCAGCAGTGGATGGACTAGCGGGGCGGTATGTCACTTC.

The chain carries TRBV18 and TRBJ1-1; D remains unclear. CDR1 is KGHSH, CDR2 LQKENI, per germline. The CDR3 consists of 12 residues. Trimming cost V 3 bases and J 8 bases, with 10 bases left between them. This chain's CDR3 is CASSPAVAEAFF. In DNA form, the CDR3 reads TGTGCCAGCTCACCGGCGGTGGCCGAAGCTTTCTTT.

The rearrangement joins TRBV27 to TRBJ1-4, with unresolved D. Looked up from germline, CDR1 is MNHEY and CDR2 is SMNVEV (reference sequence). The CDR3 has 13 residues. V lost 4 bases and J lost 3, with 6 bases in between. CDR3 sequence reads: CASSWSPNEKLFF. In DNA, the CDR3 is TGTGCCAGCAGTTGGTCCCCTAATGAAAAACTGTTTTTT.

This clone turned up a few times. V and J are TRBV5-6 and TRBJ2-1; D might be TRBD2 (6 bases). This CDR3 comprises 15 residues. V lost 4 bases to trimming and J lost 0 bases, with 11 bases between them. Germline V lookup: CDR1 SGHDT, CDR2 YYEEEE. CDR3: CASSDPTSSYNEQFF. CDR3 DNA: TGTGCCAGCAGCGACCCGACTAGCTCCTACAATGAGCAGTTCTTC.

Judged by abundance, this clone is medium-sized. This chain links TRBV5-1 with TRBJ2-6, with TRBD1 matching over 9 bases. This CDR3 comprises 18 residues. CDR1 SGHRS and CDR2 YFSETQ come from the germline V gene. The trim removed 4 bases at V and 2 bases at J, leaving 10 bases unmatched. The CDR3 sequence: CASSRTGTGSAGANVLTF. As DNA, the CDR3 is TGCGCCAGCAGCCGCACCGGGACAGGGTCGGCTGGGGCCAACGTCCTGACTTTC. Full variable domain (remainder filled in from reference TRBV5-1 and TRBJ2-6): KAGVTQTPRYLIKTRGQQVTLSCSPISGHRSVSWYQQTPGQGLQFLFEYFSETQRNKGNFPGRFSGRQFSNSRSEMNVSTLELGDSALYLCASSRTGTGSAGANVLTFGAGSRLTVL.

V gene TRBV7-2 combines with J gene TRBJ2-7; the D is unclear. Trimming took 5 bases from V and 3 from J, leaving 14 bases between them. CDR3 length: 14 residues. Per the germline V gene, CDR1 is SGHTA and CDR2 is FQGNSA. This chain's CDR3 is CASSGNSLFYEQYF. The CDR3 region has the DNA TGTGCCAGCAGCGGAAACTCCCTCTTCTACGAGCAGTACTTC.

The chain couples TRBV18 to TRBJ2-5; unclear D gene. The CDR3 is made up of 12 amino acids. Trimming removed 2 bases at V and 4 bases at J, with 5 bases between. Germline V gene sequence: CDR1 KGHSH, CDR2 LQKENI. This CDR3 is CASSPIPETQYF. The CDR3 coding sequence is TGTGCCAGCTCACCAATCCCAGAGACCCAGTACTTC.

This chain joins TRBV7-3 and TRBJ2-5; 7 bases are a match to TRBD1. J gave up 5 bases and V 6 bases, and 15 bases lay outside the gene matches. Germline CDR1 reads SGHTA; CDR2 reads FQGTGA. This CDR3 contains 16 residues. The DNA for the CDR3 is TGTGCCAGCAGGGTGTCAGGGACAGAAGTGTGGGAGACCCAGTACTTC. Amino acid sequence: CASRVSGTEVWETQYF.

The J gene is TRBJ2-7, the V gene TRBV5-1; tentative D call: TRBD1 (5 bases). The CDR3 is 11 amino acids. Germline V gives CDR1 SGHRS, CDR2 YFSETQ. Trimming cost V 2 bases and J 7 bases, with 7 bases left between them. DNA for the CDR3: TGCGCCAGCAGCTTTAACAGGGAGCAGTACTTC. Encoded protein: CASSFNREQYF.

The V gene is TRBV4-2, the J gene TRBJ2-7, with D tentatively TRBD2 (6 bases). Germline-derived CDR1 and CDR2 are LGHNA and YNFKEQ. Trimming cost V 0 bases and J 7 bases, with 10 bases left between them. The CDR3 contains 13 residues. The DNA of the CDR3 is TGTGCCAGCAGCCAAGATCTGGGGGGTGAGCAGTACTTC. Amino acid sequence: CASSQDLGGEQYF.

The chain joins TRBV6-1 to TRBJ2-2, with TRBD2 identical over 9 bases. The V gene's germline CDR1 is MNHNS and CDR2 SASEGT. The CDR3 loop spans 16 amino acids. Losses at the gene ends were 2 bases for V and 4 bases for J; bases not matched to a gene: 5. The CDR3 nucleotides read TGTGCCAGCAGTGAACGAGCGGGGGGCCCCACCGGGGAGCTGTTTTTT. The encoded protein is CASSERAGGPTGELFF.

The chain combines TRBV2 with TRBJ1-2; perhaps TRBD1 as D (6 bases). The CDR3 is 14 residues long. Trimming cost V 7 bases and J 3 bases, with 15 bases left between them. Germline CDR1 and CDR2: SNHLY and FYNNEI. The CDR3 DNA sequence: TGTGCCAGCAACACCAGGGGAACGGACTATGGCTACACCTTC. This gives the protein CASNTRGTDYGYTF.

In the case of this clone: A read error is possible here, since a much larger clone lies one base away. The V call is TRBV28, the J call TRBJ2-1; TRBD1 matches 7 bases. CDR1 is MDHEN and CDR2 is SYDVKM in the germline V gene. The CDR3 extends over 14 amino acids. The CDR3 sequence is CTSSSYRGYNEQFF. CDR3 nucleotides: TGTACCAGCAGTTCATACAGGGGATACAATGAGCAGTTCTTC.

The chain couples TRBV5-1 to TRBJ2-7; TRBD2 is a possible D gene (5 bases). This CDR3 region has 17 residues. The V end lost 2 bases, the J end lost 6 bases, and 24 bases lay between the germline ends. Germline V gives CDR1 SGHRS, CDR2 YFSETQ. CDR3 in amino acids: CASSLPPTGNRPGEQYF. CDR3 coding DNA: TGCGCCAGCAGCTTACCTCCTACGGGAAACCGTCCGGGCGAGCAGTACTTC.

V and J are TRBV21-1 and TRBJ2-1; the D call in the table, TRBD1, was not verified against the DNA. TRBV21-1 is deemed a pseudogene. This CDR3 region has 17 residues. CDR3 DNA sequence: TGTGCCAGCAGCATATTAGGAGGACAGGGAAGAAACAATGAGCAGTTCTTC. Residues: CASSILGGQGRNNEQFF.

V usage is TRBV30 and J usage is TRBJ1-1; D is undetermined. CDR3 length: 10 amino acids. V was cut by 4 bases and J by 10 bases, with 10 bases left in between. The germline CDR1 and CDR2 sequences are GTSNPN and SVGIG (reference sequence). CDR3 nucleotide sequence: TGTGCCTGGAAAAGAGGCCCAGCTTTCTTT. It encodes CAWKRGPAFF.

There are a few counts of this clone. The chain uses TRBV11-2 and TRBJ1-1; D is unresolved. Trimming shortened V by 0 bases and J by 2 bases, and 10 bases separated the two germline ends. Germline lookup yields CDR1 SGHAT and CDR2 FQNNGV. The CDR3 runs to 15 residues. The CDR3 bases are TGTGCCAGCAGCTTAGATCGGACGCCTAACACTGAAGCTTTCTTT. This sequence encodes CASSLDRTPNTEAFF.

This clone was recorded a few times. The chain combines TRBV28 with TRBJ1-6; weak D call: TRBD1 (5 bases). V lost 5 bases and J 10 bases, leaving 21 bases between the germline ends. The CDR3 is 16 amino acids. Germline V gene data show CDR1 as MDHEN and CDR2 as SYDVKM. CDR3: CASSTSARGGVSPLHF. Here the CDR3 DNA reads TGTGCCAGCAGTACAAGTGCTAGGGGCGGGGTATCACCCCTCCACTTT.

This chain joins TRBV9 and TRBJ2-2; D remains unclear. The germline CDR1 and CDR2 sequences are SGDLS and YYNGEE. The length of the CDR3 is 12 residues. Trimming cost V 0 bases and J 7 bases, with 4 bases left between them. The CDR3 sequence is CASSVVGGELFF. The CDR3 coding sequence is TGTGCCAGCAGCGTAGTGGGCGGGGAGCTGTTTTTT.

The chain employs TRBV7-9 and TRBJ2-7; 9 bases map to TRBD2. J lost 13 bases, V lost 4 bases, and 5 bases had no gene match. This CDR3 is 11 amino acids long. Per germline, CDR1 SEHNR and CDR2 FQNEAQ (reference sequence). CDR3 in amino acids: CASSSGLATYF. The DNA for the CDR3 is TGTGCCAGCAGCTCCGGACTAGCGACCTACTTC.

This clone was observed a few times. V usage is TRBV10-3 and J usage is TRBJ2-5, with 7 nucleotides matching TRBD2. Losses at the gene ends were 10 bases for V and 1 base for J; bases not matched to a gene: 9. The CDR3 spans 14 residues. Germline lookup yields CDR1 ENHRY and CDR2 SYGVKD. CDR3 coding DNA: TGTGCCACCCGCCGGGGGGTAGGCCAAGAGACCCAGTACTTC. Its translation: CATRRGVGQETQYF.

The chain is built from TRBV10-3 and TRBJ1-1, with no clear D. Germline lookup yields CDR1 ENHRY and CDR2 SYGVKD. The CDR3 loop spans 11 amino acids. Trimming stripped 10 bases from V and 8 bases from J, with 14 bases between. The CDR3 sequence is CATQEIGEAFF. CDR3 DNA: TGTGCCACCCAAGAGATCGGGGAAGCTTTCTTT.

The J gene is TRBJ2-1, the V gene TRBV7-3; weak D call: TRBD1 (6 bases). The CDR3 has 15 amino acids. Trimming took off 4 bases at V and 10 bases at J, with 20 bases between the two ends. Germline V gene lookup returns CDR1 SGHTA and CDR2 FQGTGA. The CDR3 sequence: CASSSTQGRGQEQFF. In DNA, the CDR3 is TGTGCCAGCAGCTCCACACAGGGCCGCGGTCAGGAGCAGTTCTTC.